The 30 T cell receptor beta chains reported below all come from one sample, sequenced in a study of early T cells in non-severe SARS-CoV-2 infection. TCRdb ran MiXCR on the 5' RACE reads and lists one entry per CDR3 protein. The table includes roughly 24,000 distinct CDR3 sequences, about 5% detected once. The sequencing sample was made of whole blood. These receptors all come from an adult who was a healthcare worker with PCR-confirmed SARS-CoV-2 infection or an uninfected control (not recorded which).

This clonotype counts as medium-sized. J is TRBJ2-3 and V is TRBV6-4, with 9 bases identical to TRBD1. The CDR3 covers 14 residues. V was clipped by 2 bases and J by 4 bases; unmatched bases: 1. Germline lookup yields CDR1 MRHNA and CDR2 SNTAGT. The DNA for the CDR3 is TGTGCCAGCAGTGACGGGACAGGGCCAGATACGCAGTATTTT. Protein: CASSDGTGPDTQYF.

The table lists this clonotype with many counts. V is TRBV28 and J is TRBJ2-7; tentatively, D is TRBD2 (5 bases). The CDR3 has 15 residues. From germline, CDR1 is MDHEN and CDR2 SYDVKM. V lost 7 bases and J lost 1, with 17 bases in between. Here the CDR3 DNA reads TGTGCCAGCACCACTAGAGAGGGTTTGTCCTACGAGCAGTACTTC. It is translated as CASTTREGLSYEQYF. Supplemented by reference TRBV28 and TRBJ2-7, the full variable domain reads DVKVTQSSRYLVKRTGEKVFLECVQDMDHENMFWYRQDPGLGLRLIYFSYDVKMKEKGDIPEGYSVSREKKERFSLILESASTNQTSMYLCASTTREGLSYEQYFGPGTRLTVT.

The sample holds a few counts of this clonotype. The chain is built from TRBV7-3 and TRBJ1-1, with D possibly being TRBD1 (5 bases). V dropped 8 bases and J dropped 1 base, with 11 bases sitting between them. There are 13 residues in the CDR3. Germline CDR1 is SGHTA and CDR2 is FQGTGA. This CDR3 is CASAGTANTEAFF. The CDR3, as DNA: TGTGCCAGCGCCGGGACGGCGAACACTGAAGCTTTCTTT. Complete variable domain (other parts from reference TRBV7-3 and TRBJ1-1): GAGVSQTPSNKVTEKGKYVELRCDPISGHTALYWYRQSLGQGPEFLIYFQGTGAADDSGLPNDRFFAVRPEGSVSTLKIQRTERGDSAVYLCASAGTANTEAFFGQGTRLTVV.

This clonotype showed up just a few times. The chain joins TRBV5-1 to TRBJ2-1; no clear D gene. The germline V gene encodes CDR1 SGHRS and CDR2 YFSETQ. Between the trimmed V and J ends, which lost 1 base and 9 bases, there was a span of 5 bases. This CDR3 spans 11 amino acids. The CDR3 sequence: CASSLTFEQFF. CDR3 sequence (DNA): TGCGCCAGCAGCTTGACTTTTGAGCAGTTCTTC.

This clonotype was recorded at least ten times. The chain employs TRBV2 and TRBJ2-1; 11 positions agree with TRBD2. The junction had 4 bases not matched to a gene; V was cut back by 5 bases and J by 4 bases. Germline CDR1 reads SNHLY; CDR2 reads FYNNEI. This CDR3 is built from 15 residues. Written as DNA, the CDR3 is TGTGCCAGCAGTCCGGGACTAGCGGTATACAATGAGCAGTTCTTC. Protein: CASSPGLAVYNEQFF. Based on the CDR3 plus reference TRBV2 and TRBJ2-1, the full variable domain is EPEVTQTPSHQVTQMGQEVILRCVPISNHLYFYWYRQILGQKVEFLVSFYNNEISEKSEIFDDQFSVERPDGSNFTLKIRSTKLEDSAMYFCASSPGLAVYNEQFFGPGTRLTVL.

V is TRBV4-2 and J is TRBJ2-2, with 8 bases identical to TRBD1. CDR1 is LGHNA and CDR2 is YNFKEQ in the germline V gene. The CDR3 contains 15 residues. The V segment lost 1 base and the J segment 4 bases; nucleotides outside the gene matches: 2. The CDR3 reads CASSQGTGITGELFF. The CDR3, as DNA: TGTGCCAGCAGCCAAGGGACAGGGATCACCGGGGAGCTGTTTTTT.

This clonotype was detected many times. The V gene is TRBV7-2, the J gene TRBJ1-4, with D uncertain. This CDR3 has 15 amino acids. CDR1 SGHTA and CDR2 FQGNSA come from the germline V gene. Trimming removed 0 bases from V and 8 bases from J, with 13 bases in between. CDR3 DNA sequence: TGTGCCAGCAGCTTAGCCGTCGAGTTGTCCGAAAAACTGTTTTTT. Amino acid sequence: CASSLAVELSEKLFF.

The rearrangement links TRBV28 to TRBJ1-2; D gene ambiguous. CDR1 is MDHEN, CDR2 SYDVKM, per germline. The CDR3 contains 14 residues. V was trimmed by 5 bases and J by 0 bases, leaving 10 bases between them. CDR3 residues: CASSRTAANYGYTF. The CDR3 bases are TGTGCCAGCAGTCGGACTGCAGCTAACTATGGCTACACCTTC.

Ten or more counts support this clonotype. V gene TRBV25-1 combines with J gene TRBJ1-5, with no clear D. Germline V lookup: CDR1 MGHDK, CDR2 SYGVNS. This CDR3 has 13 residues. The V end lost 5 bases, the J end lost 7 bases, and 12 bases lay between the germline ends. DNA for the CDR3: TGTGCCAGCAGTTTGGGATCCGGACAGCCCCAGCATTTT. Protein: CASSLGSGQPQHF. The full variable domain, in which reference TRBV25-1 and TRBJ1-5 provide the parts outside the CDR3, is EADIYQTPRYLVIGTGKKITLECSQTMGHDKMYWYQQDPGMELHLIHYSYGVNSTEKGDLSSESTVSRIRTEHFPLTLESARPSHTSQYLCASSLGSGQPQHFGDGTRLSIL.

This clonotype is medium-sized within its sample. J is TRBJ1-1 and V is TRBV5-4, with D tentatively TRBD1 (5 bases). Germline V gives CDR1 SGHNT, CDR2 YYREEE (reference sequence). The CDR3 extends over 16 amino acids. The V gene lost 3 bases and the J gene lost 5 bases, with 20 bases spanning the gap. The CDR3 sequence: CASSSRPRAGTTEAFF. Written as DNA, the CDR3 is TGTGCCAGCAGCTCGCGGCCCAGGGCAGGAACTACTGAAGCTTTCTTT.

This sequence joins TRBV7-6 and TRBJ2-1; D may be TRBD2 (7 bases). V lost 7 bases and J 3 bases, leaving 22 bases between the germline ends. CDR1 is SGHVS and CDR2 is FNYEAQ in the germline V gene. CDR3 length: 17 residues. CDR3 residues: CASTLGGGTLVYNEQFF. CDR3 nucleotides: TGTGCCAGCACCTTGGGAGGGGGGACCCTTGTCTACAATGAGCAGTTCTTC.

This clonotype was observed at least ten times. CDR3 loop: CSAMDQYTF. The CDR3 bases are TGCAGTGCTATGGACCAATACACCTTC. This rearrangement joins TRBV20-1 to TRBJ1-2, with D hard to call. Germline V CDR1 and CDR2: DFQATT, SNEGSKA (reference sequence). V dropped 4 bases and J dropped 11 bases, with 8 bases sitting between them. The CDR3 consists of 9 residues.

Ten or more counts support this clonotype. CDR3: CASSHRTGDEAFF. CDR3 bases: TGTGCCAGCAGTCACCGGACAGGAGATGAAGCTTTCTTT. The chain carries TRBV27 and TRBJ1-1; 7 positions match TRBD1. The CDR3 has 13 residues. V trimming: 5 bases; J trimming: 7 bases; junction bases outside the gene matches: 7. From germline, CDR1 is MNHEY and CDR2 SMNVEV (reference sequence).

Judged by abundance, this clonotype is medium-sized. CDR3 region: CSARDLDGVKTQPQHF. CDR3 coding DNA: TGCAGTGCTAGAGATTTAGATGGGGTTAAAACCCAGCCCCAGCATTTT. The chain couples TRBV20-1 to TRBJ1-5; D gene uncertain. The V and J ends lost 0 bases and 7 bases respectively, with 19 bases between them. The germline gives CDR1 DFQATT, CDR2 SNEGSKA (reference sequence). The CDR3 contains 16 residues.

This clonotype was counted ten times or more. This chain uses TRBV7-3 with TRBJ2-7; 7 nucleotides line up with TRBD2. With 5 bases clipped from V and 2 bases from J, the junction kept 6 bases outside the gene matches. CDR1 and CDR2 from the germline V gene are SGHTA and FQGTGA. The CDR3 loop spans 14 amino acids. The DNA for the CDR3 is TGTGCCAGCAGCAACCGGGACTACCCCTACGAGCAGTACTTC. It yields the protein CASSNRDYPYEQYF.

This clonotype was detected ten times or more. V usage is TRBV12-3 or TRBV12-4 and J usage is TRBJ1-5; the D is unclear. Trimming left V 3 bases short and J 5 bases short, with 11 bases between. The length of the CDR3 is 14 residues. In DNA, the CDR3 is TGTGCCAGCAGTTTGACCGGAAATCATCAGCCCCAGCATTTT. As protein: CASSLTGNHQPQHF.

This clonotype has a count of ten or more. J is TRBJ1-1 and V is TRBV18; 12 positions agree with TRBD1. This CDR3 spans 17 amino acids. V was clipped by 3 bases and J by 0 bases; unmatched bases: 5. Germline V gene sequence: CDR1 KGHSH, CDR2 LQKENI. The CDR3 sequence is CASSPTGTGGLNTEAFF. DNA of the CDR3: TGTGCCAGCTCACCTACCGGGACAGGGGGCCTGAACACTGAAGCTTTCTTT.

There are many counts of this clonotype. The V call is TRBV7-2, the J call TRBJ2-7; D may be TRBD2 (6 bases). The germline V gene has CDR1 SGHTA and CDR2 FQGNSA. The CDR3 loop spans 15 amino acids. V was shortened by 1 base and J by 2 bases, with 12 bases between the two germline ends. The CDR3 loop reads CASSLEGRGTYEQYF. CDR3 coding DNA: TGTGCCAGCAGCTTAGAAGGGCGGGGCACCTACGAGCAGTACTTC.

This clonotype was detected many times. The chain uses TRBV28 and TRBJ1-2; D is ambiguous. There are 11 residues in the CDR3. The germline V gene encodes CDR1 MDHEN and CDR2 SYDVKM. Trimming removed 4 bases from V and 4 bases from J, with 4 bases in between. The CDR3 nucleotides read TGTGCCAGCAGTTGGGGCTATGGCTACACCTTC. Protein product: CASSWGYGYTF.

This clonotype was counted at least ten times. The chain recombines TRBV29-1 with TRBJ1-1; perhaps TRBD1 as D (5 bases). Trimming removed 1 base at V and 11 bases at J, with 8 bases between. The germline V gene has CDR1 SQVTM and CDR2 ANQGSEA. The CDR3 totals 10 residues. For the CDR3, the DNA is TGCAGCGTTGAAGGAGGGGAGGCTTTCTTT. Encoded protein: CSVEGGEAFF.

This clonotype was recorded at least ten times. The chain couples TRBV18 to TRBJ2-1, with 8 bases lining up with TRBD1. Germline V gene lookup returns CDR1 KGHSH and CDR2 LQKENI. With 3 bases clipped from V and 4 bases from J, the junction kept 5 bases outside the gene matches. The CDR3 runs to 15 residues. The CDR3 is CASSPQGASYNEQFF. The CDR3, as DNA: TGTGCCAGCTCACCCCAGGGGGCTTCGTACAATGAGCAGTTCTTC.

The chain uses TRBV29-1 and TRBJ1-4, with D possibly matching TRBD1 (5 bases). Per germline, CDR1 SQVTM and CDR2 ANQGSEA. V lost 6 bases, J lost 4 bases, and 6 bases lay in between. The CDR3 is 11 residues long. CDR3 sequence: CSVGDNEKLFF. The DNA for the CDR3 is TGCAGCGTGGGGGATAATGAAAAACTGTTTTTT.

This clonotype appeared a few times. The chain has TRBV20-1 and TRBJ1-5; D is possibly TRBD1 (5 bases). The V and J ends lost 5 bases and 5 bases respectively, with 13 bases between them. Germline V gene lookup returns CDR1 DFQATT and CDR2 SNEGSKA (reference sequence). The CDR3 spans 13 residues. CDR3: CSAPRGGDQPQHF. CDR3 sequence (DNA): TGCAGTGCTCCCCGGGGAGGGGATCAGCCCCAGCATTTT.

In this sample, this clonotype is medium-sized. The chain combines TRBV6-5 with TRBJ2-7; TRBD1 agrees at 8 bases. Germline values: CDR1 MNHEY, CDR2 SVGAGI. The trim removed 2 bases at V and 1 base at J, leaving 1 base unmatched. The CDR3 is made up of 14 amino acids. DNA of the CDR3: TGTGCCAGCAGTTACCGGACAGGGTCCTACGAGCAGTACTTC. This codes for CASSYRTGSYEQYF.

This clonotype was seen at least ten times. The chain combines TRBV11-3 with TRBJ2-2, with D perhaps matching TRBD2 (5 bases). CDR3 length equals 15 residues. Germline assignment: CDR1 SGHNT and CDR2 YENEEA. The ends were cut back, 5 bases at V and 2 bases at J, with 12 bases in the middle. The CDR3 region has the DNA TGTGCCAGCAGCCATGGACTTGCCAACACCGGGGAGCTGTTTTTT. Its protein is CASSHGLANTGELFF. The variable domain in full, completed from reference TRBV11-3 and TRBJ2-2, reads EAGVVQSPRYKIIEKKQPVAFWCNPISGHNTLYWYLQNLGQGPELLIRYENEEAVDDSQLPKDRFSAERLKGVDSTLKIQPAELGDSAVYLCASSHGLANTGELFFGEGSRLTVL.

This chain links TRBV7-2 with TRBJ2-7; 7 bases line up with TRBD2. V dropped 6 bases and J dropped 5; count of bases not matched to a gene: 10. CDR1 is SGHTA and CDR2 is FQGNSA in the germline V gene. The length of the CDR3 is 14 residues. The CDR3 sequence: CASRKTGTTDEQYF. CDR3 nucleotide sequence: TGTGCCAGCAGGAAAACCGGGACTACCGACGAGCAGTACTTC. Drawing the rest from reference TRBV7-2 and TRBJ2-7, the complete variable domain is GAGVSQSPSNKVTEKGKDVELRCDPISGHTALYWYRQSLGQGLEFLIYFQGNSAPDKSGLPSDRFSAERTGGSVSTLTIQRTQQEDSAVYLCASRKTGTTDEQYFGPGTRLTVT.

This chain connects TRBV6-6 to TRBJ2-7; 10 nucleotides match TRBD1. The CDR3 runs 15 residues. V was clipped by 5 bases and J by 4 bases; unmatched bases: 8. Germline CDR1 reads MNHNY; CDR2 reads SVGAGI (reference sequence). This CDR3 is CASSKRDRGGYEQYF. For the CDR3, the DNA is TGTGCCAGCAGTAAGAGGGACAGGGGCGGGTACGAGCAGTACTTC.

This chain joins TRBV30 and TRBJ2-2; possibly TRBD1 for D (5 bases). Deletions cut 1 base from V and 7 bases from J, with 19 bases between. This CDR3 has 16 residues. CDR1 is GTSNPN, CDR2 SVGIG, per germline (reference sequence). The CDR3 sequence: CAWSESARDLHGELFF. The CDR3 DNA sequence: TGTGCCTGGAGTGAGTCGGCCAGGGATCTTCACGGGGAGCTGTTTTTT.

The chain joins TRBV14 to TRBJ1-3; perhaps TRBD1 as D (6 bases). The CDR3 has 14 amino acids. The germline gives CDR1 SGHDN, CDR2 FVKESK. Trimming took 8 bases from V and 7 from J, leaving 18 bases between them. CDR3 residues: CASSSSGGHNTIYF. CDR3 nucleotides: TGTGCCAGCTCCTCAAGCGGGGGACATAACACCATATATTTT.

The J gene is TRBJ1-3, the V gene TRBV28; weak D call: TRBD1 (6 bases). The V gene lost 5 bases and the J gene lost 6 bases, with 23 bases spanning the gap. From germline, CDR1 is MDHEN and CDR2 SYDVKM. The CDR3 covers 17 residues. CDR3 region: CASSGTIIWEAENTIYF. In nucleotides, the CDR3 is TGTGCCAGCAGTGGGACAATTATCTGGGAAGCTGAAAACACCATATATTTT.